This T cell receptor (beta chain) was captured in a study of blood T cell repertoires in COVID-19. On the study more broadly: Collection of acute and convalescent COVID-19 samples took place in the United States, Italy and Spain.

Of note for this clone: No DNA is shown, since the ends of the CDR3 on it are uncertain; the CDR3 is the one TCRdb lists.

The protocol was immunoSEQ multiplex PCR, while the TCRdb copy is restricted to in-frame clones and leaves out a portion. Of roughly 130,000 clones in the sample, approximately 81% were seen once. Termini included, the CDR3 measures 21 amino acids. Germline CDR1 is SGHVS and CDR2 is FQNEAQ. The V and J genes are TRBV7-8 and TRBJ2-1; TRBD2, the D gene given by the table, was not confirmed from the DNA. This clonotype was sampled from a woman in her twenties or thirties who had recovered from COVID-19. Specimen: peripheral blood. The CDR3 region is CASSNLGMGLAGSRSYNEQFF.